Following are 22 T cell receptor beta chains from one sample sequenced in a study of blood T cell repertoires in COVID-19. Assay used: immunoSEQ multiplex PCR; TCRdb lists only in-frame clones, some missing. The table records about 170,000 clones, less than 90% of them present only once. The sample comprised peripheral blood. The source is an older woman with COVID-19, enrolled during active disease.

CDR3 nucleotides: TGTGCCAGCAGCCGACGACTAGCGGCCGTGAACACCGGGGAGCTGTTTTTT. This translates into CASSRRLAAVNTGELFF. V usage is TRBV28 and J usage is TRBJ2-2; TRBD2 agrees at 9 bases. V trimming: 6 bases; J trimming: 1 base; junction bases outside the gene matches: 9. The CDR3 covers 17 residues. Germline CDR1 MDHEN, CDR2 SYDVKM.

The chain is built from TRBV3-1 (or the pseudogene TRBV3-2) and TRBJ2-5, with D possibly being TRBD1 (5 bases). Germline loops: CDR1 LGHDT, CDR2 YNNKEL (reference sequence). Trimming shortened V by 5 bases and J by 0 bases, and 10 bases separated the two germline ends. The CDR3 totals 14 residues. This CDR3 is CASSSRGYQETQYF. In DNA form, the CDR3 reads TGTGCCAGCAGCTCAAGGGGATACCAAGAGACCCAGTACTTC.

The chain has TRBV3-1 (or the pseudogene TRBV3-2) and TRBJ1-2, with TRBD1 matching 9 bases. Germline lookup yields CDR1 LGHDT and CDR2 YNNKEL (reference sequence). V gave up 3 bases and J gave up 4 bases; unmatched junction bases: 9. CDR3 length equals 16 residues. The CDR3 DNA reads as TGTGCCAGCAGCCAGCTCACAGGGGGCAGAGGCTATGGCTACACCTTC. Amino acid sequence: CASSQLTGGRGYGYTF.

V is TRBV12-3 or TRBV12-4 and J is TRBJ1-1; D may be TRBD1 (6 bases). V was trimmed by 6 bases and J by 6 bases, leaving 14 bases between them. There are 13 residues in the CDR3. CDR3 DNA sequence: TGTGCCAGCAGCAACAGGGTCGGGGCTGAAGCTTTCTTT. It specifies CASSNRVGAEAFF.

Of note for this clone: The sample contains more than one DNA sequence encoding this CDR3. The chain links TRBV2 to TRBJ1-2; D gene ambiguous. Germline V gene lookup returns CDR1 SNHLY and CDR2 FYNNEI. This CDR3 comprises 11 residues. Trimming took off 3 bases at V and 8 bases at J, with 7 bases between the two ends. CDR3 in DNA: TGTGCCAGCAGTGACAGAGGGGGCTACACCTTC. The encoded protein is CASSDRGGYTF. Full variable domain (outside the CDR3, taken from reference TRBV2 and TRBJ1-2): EPEVTQTPSHQVTQMGQEVILRCVPISNHLYFYWYRQILGQKVEFLVSFYNNEISEKSEIFDDQFSVERPDGSNFTLKIRSTKLEDSAMYFCASSDRGGYTFGSGTRLTVV.

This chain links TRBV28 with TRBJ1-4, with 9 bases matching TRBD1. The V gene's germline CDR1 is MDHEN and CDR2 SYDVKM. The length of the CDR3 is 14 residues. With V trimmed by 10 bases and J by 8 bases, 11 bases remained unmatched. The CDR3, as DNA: TGTGCCACCGAGCTACAGGGGGCAGGGGAAAAACTGTTTTTT. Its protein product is CATELQGAGEKLFF.

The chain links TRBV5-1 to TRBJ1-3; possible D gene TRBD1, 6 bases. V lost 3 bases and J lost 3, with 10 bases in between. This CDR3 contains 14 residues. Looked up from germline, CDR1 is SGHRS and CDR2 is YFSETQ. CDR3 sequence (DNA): TGCGCCAGCAGCTCCACAGGGTTTGGAAACACCATATATTTT. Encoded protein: CASSSTGFGNTIYF.

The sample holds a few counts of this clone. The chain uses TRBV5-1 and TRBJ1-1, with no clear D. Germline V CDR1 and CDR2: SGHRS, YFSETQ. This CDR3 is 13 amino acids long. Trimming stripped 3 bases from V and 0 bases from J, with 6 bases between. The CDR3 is CASSSLMNTEAFF. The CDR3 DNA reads TGCGCCAGCAGCTCCCTTATGAACACTGAAGCTTTCTTT.

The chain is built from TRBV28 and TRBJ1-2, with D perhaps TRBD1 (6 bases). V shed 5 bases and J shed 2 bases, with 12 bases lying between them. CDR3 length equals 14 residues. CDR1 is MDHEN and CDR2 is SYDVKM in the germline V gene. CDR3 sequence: CASSPIGQNYGYTF. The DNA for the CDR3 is TGTGCCAGCAGTCCGATAGGACAGAACTATGGCTACACCTTC.

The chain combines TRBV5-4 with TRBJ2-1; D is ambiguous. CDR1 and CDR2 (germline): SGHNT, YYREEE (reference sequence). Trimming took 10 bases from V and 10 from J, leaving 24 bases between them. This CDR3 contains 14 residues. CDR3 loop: CALSPYPTSNEQFF. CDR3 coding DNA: TGTGCCTTAAGCCCCTACCCTACTTCGAACGAGCAGTTCTTC. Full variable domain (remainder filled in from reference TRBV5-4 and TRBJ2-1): ETGVTQSPTHLIKTRGQQVTLRCSSQSGHNTVSWYQQALGQGPQFIFQYYREEENGRGNFPPRFSGLQFPNYSSELNVNALELDDSALYLCALSPYPTSNEQFFGPGTRLTVL.

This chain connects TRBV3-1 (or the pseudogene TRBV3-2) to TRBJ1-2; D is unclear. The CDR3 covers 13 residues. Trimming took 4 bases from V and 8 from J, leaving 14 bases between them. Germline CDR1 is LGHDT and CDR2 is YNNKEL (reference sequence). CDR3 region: CASSRRGSGGYTF. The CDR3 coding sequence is TGTGCCAGCAGCCGGCGGGGATCAGGAGGCTACACCTTC.

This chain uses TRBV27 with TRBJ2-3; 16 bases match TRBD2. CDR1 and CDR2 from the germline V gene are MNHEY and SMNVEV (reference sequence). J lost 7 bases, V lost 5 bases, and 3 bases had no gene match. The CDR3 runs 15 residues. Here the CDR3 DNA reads TGTGCCAGCAGTCCGGGACTAGCGGGGGGGAATACGCAGTATTTT. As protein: CASSPGLAGGNTQYF.

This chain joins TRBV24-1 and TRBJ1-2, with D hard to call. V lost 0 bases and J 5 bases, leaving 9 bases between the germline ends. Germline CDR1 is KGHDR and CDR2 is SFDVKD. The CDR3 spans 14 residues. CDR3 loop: CATSDLLRSYGYTF. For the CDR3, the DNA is TGTGCCACCAGTGATTTGCTGCGCTCGTATGGCTACACCTTC.

This CDR3 is CAWTLGVAVTSTDTQYF. In nucleotides, the CDR3 is TGTGCCTGGACACTTGGCGTAGCGGTCACTAGCACAGATACGCAGTATTTT. This chain uses TRBV30 with TRBJ2-3; weak D call: TRBD2 (6 bases). CDR1 GTSNPN and CDR2 SVGIG come from the germline V gene (reference sequence). This CDR3 has 17 residues. V dropped 4 bases and J dropped 0 bases, with 20 bases sitting between them.

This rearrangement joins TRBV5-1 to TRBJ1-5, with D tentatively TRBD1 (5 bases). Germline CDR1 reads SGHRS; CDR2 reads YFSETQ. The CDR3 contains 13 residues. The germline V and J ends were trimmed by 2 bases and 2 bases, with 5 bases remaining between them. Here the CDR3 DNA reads TGCGCCAGCAGCTTACAGGGCAATCAGCCCCAGCATTTT. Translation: CASSLQGNQPQHF. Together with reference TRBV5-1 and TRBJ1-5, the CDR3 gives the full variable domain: KAGVTQTPRYLIKTRGQQVTLSCSPISGHRSVSWYQQTPGQGLQFLFEYFSETQRNKGNFPGRFSGRQFSNSRSEMNVSTLELGDSALYLCASSLQGNQPQHFGDGTRLSIL.

The chain's CDR3 is CASSYSEDRGNYGYTF. Here the CDR3 DNA reads TGTGCCAGCAGTTACAGTGAAGACAGGGGTAACTATGGCTACACCTTC. The chain recombines TRBV6-2 or TRBV6-3 with TRBJ1-2; 8 bases are shared with TRBD1. CDR1 is MNHEY, CDR2 SVGEGT, per germline. J was trimmed by 1 base and V by 2 bases; bases with no gene match: 6. The CDR3 length is 16 residues.

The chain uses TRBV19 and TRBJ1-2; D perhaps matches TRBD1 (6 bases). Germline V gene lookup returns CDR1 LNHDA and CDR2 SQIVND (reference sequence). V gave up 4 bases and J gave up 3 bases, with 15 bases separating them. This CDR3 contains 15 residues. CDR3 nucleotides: TGTGCCAGTAGTAAACGCGGACAGATCCACTATGGCTACACCTTC. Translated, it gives CASSKRGQIHYGYTF.

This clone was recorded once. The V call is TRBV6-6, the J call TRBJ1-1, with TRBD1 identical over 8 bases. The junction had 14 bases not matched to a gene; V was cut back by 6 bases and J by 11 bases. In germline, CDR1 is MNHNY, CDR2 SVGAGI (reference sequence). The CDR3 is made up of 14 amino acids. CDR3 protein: CASSQSPTGVNAFF. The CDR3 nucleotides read TGTGCCAGCAGCCAGAGCCCGACAGGGGTAAATGCTTTCTTT.

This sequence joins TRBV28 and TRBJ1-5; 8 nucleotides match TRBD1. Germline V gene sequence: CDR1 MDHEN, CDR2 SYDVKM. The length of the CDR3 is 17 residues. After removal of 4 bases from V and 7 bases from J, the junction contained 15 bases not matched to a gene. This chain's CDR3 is CASSSQRGQGGIQPQHF. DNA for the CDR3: TGTGCCAGCAGTTCGCAGCGCGGACAGGGAGGGATACAGCCCCAGCATTTT.

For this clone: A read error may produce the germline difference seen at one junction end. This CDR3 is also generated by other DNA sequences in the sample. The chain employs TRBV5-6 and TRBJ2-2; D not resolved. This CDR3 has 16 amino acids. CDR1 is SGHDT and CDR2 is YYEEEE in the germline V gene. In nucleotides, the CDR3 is TGTGCCAGCAGTTTGGCCGGTATAATATACACCGGGGAGCTGTTTTTT. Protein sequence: CASSLAGIIYTGELFF. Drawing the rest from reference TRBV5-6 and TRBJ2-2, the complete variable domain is DAGVTQSPTHLIKTRGQQVTLRCSPKSGHDTVSWYQQALGQGPQFIFQYYEEEERQRGNFPDRFSGHQFPNYSSELNVNALLLGDSALYLCASSLAGIIYTGELFFGEGSRLTVL.

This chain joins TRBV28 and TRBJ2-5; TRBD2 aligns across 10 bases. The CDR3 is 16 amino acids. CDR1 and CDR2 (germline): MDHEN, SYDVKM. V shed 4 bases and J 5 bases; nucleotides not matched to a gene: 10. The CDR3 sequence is CASSSLKRGGFETQYF. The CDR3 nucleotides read TGTGCCAGCAGTTCCTTAAAGCGGGGGGGTTTCGAGACCCAGTACTTC.

The CDR3 nucleotides read TGTGCCAGCAGTTTAGACAGGAACTATGGCTACACCTTC. This encodes CASSLDRNYGYTF. The rearrangement links TRBV27 to TRBJ1-2; D may be TRBD1 (6 bases). The CDR3 totals 13 residues. Germline CDR1 and CDR2: MNHEY and SMNVEV (reference sequence). Trimming shortened V by 2 bases and J by 2 bases, and 6 bases separated the two germline ends.